This record concerns one TCR beta chain sequence. No antigen is known for it. The data were obtained in a study of cytomegalovirus exposure and HLA in healthy donors. The overall study: Unique TCRs numbering around 80 million, obtained from HLA-typed donors, made up an early data release. Notes on the study in general: According to the study, 150 to 200 TCR beta chains were cytomegalovirus-associated. Roughly even sequencing depth across donors was the assumption behind the presence/absence analyses.

CDR3 length: 15 residues. V gave up 6 bases and J gave up 4 bases; unmatched junction bases: 9. Looked up from germline, CDR1 is SGHNT and CDR2 is YENEEA. Primers: 60 Vbeta forward and 13 Jbeta reverse. The table came from immunoSEQ multiplex PCR; TCRdb's copy has only in-frame clones and leaves some out. Found here are about 200,000 clones, approximately 79% of them singletons; the top ten hold 1.7%. Specimen: PBMCs. The chain couples TRBV11-3 to TRBJ2-1; TRBD2 aligns across 7 bases. This TCR derives from a man over 45 in good health and CMV-seronegative. The CDR3 nucleotides read TGTGCCAGCAGTTCTCGGCTAGCGGCGTACAATGAGCAGTTCTTC. This sequence encodes CASSSRLAAYNEQFF.